This TCR beta chain came from a study of Ad26.COV2.S vaccination and SARS-CoV-2 variants. Overall study results and limits: Comparability of non-spike TCR breadth was observed across vaccine and placebo recipients. The study found higher spike-specific TCR breadth in vaccine than placebo recipients. Responses of T cells in total may have been underestimated by the TCR breadth and depth analyses. Substantial breadth was reportedly displayed by spike-specific CD8+ and CD4+ T cell responses after vaccination.

From germline, CDR1 is MDHEN and CDR2 SYDVKM. Trimming shortened V by 3 bases and J by 13 bases, and 12 bases separated the two germline ends. The CDR3 is made up of 11 amino acids. Here immunoSEQ multiplex PCR was the method, and the copy in TCRdb shows in-frame clones only, minus some. In the table there are about 87,000 clones, approximately 86% of which are singletons. Notes on this clone: Its antigen remains unknown.

This sequence joins TRBV28 and TRBJ1-2; a possible D gene is TRBD1 (6 bases). This clonotype originated in a human donor who had recovered from COVID-19. The source material was peripheral blood, sampled after recovery from COVID-19. The chain's CDR3 is CASSLARGPTF. CDR3 sequence (DNA): TGTGCCAGCAGTTTGGCCAGGGGTCCCACCTTC.